One TCR beta chain is described in this entry. The data belong to a study of cytomegalovirus exposure and HLA in healthy donors. Data came from immunoSEQ multiplex PCR; TCRdb stores just in-frame clones and leaves some out. The data contain 65,000 to 95,000 clones, 85% to 95% of them singletons. Between the trimmed V and J ends, which lost 3 bases and 2 bases, there was a span of 14 bases. Germline CDR1 and CDR2: MDHEN and SYDVKM. The length of the CDR3 is 17 residues. Sequenced input: PBMCs. The rearrangement joins TRBV28 to TRBJ1-6; D remains unclear. The sequence derives from a man aged 18 to 30 in good health and CMV-seronegative. DNA for the CDR3: TGTGCCAGCAGTTTCGTCCCCCGAGGGACCTATAATTCACCCCTCCACTTT. This translates into CASSFVPRGTYNSPLHF.